Shown below are 23 T cell receptor beta chains from a single sample sequenced in a study of OX40 agonist ivuxolimab in advanced cancers. The repertoire was sequenced with immunoSEQ multiplex PCR; TCRdb's copy has only in-frame clones and lacks some. The repertoire includes 50,000 or so clones, 75% to 85% of them detected once, and 1.5% to 2% sits in the top ten. Sequencing was performed on CD4+ or CD8+ T cells sorted from blood, taken in a trial of the OX40 agonist ivuxolimab. The receptor source for this set is an adult with an advanced solid tumor such as melanoma, head and neck, liver or kidney cancer.

This clone was found a few times. This chain links TRBV7-2 with TRBJ1-5; D perhaps matches TRBD1 (5 bases). The CDR3 spans 14 residues. CDR1 and CDR2 (germline): SGHTA, FQGNSA. Deletions cut 10 bases from V and 2 bases from J, with 15 bases between. CDR3 nucleotides: TGTGCCACCCAGCCGACAGTCGGCAATCAGCCCCAGCATTTT. Its translation: CATQPTVGNQPQHF.

The chain carries TRBV28 and TRBJ1-1; 8 bases fit TRBD1. This CDR3 is built from 14 residues. V lost 3 bases to trimming and J lost 6 bases; unmatched junction nucleotides: 6. Germline assignment: CDR1 MDHEN and CDR2 SYDVKM. CDR3 DNA sequence: TGTGCCAGCAGTTTTTCAGGGGGCAGGGCTGAAGCTTTCTTT. Translating it yields CASSFSGGRAEAFF.

The V and J genes are TRBV18 and TRBJ2-7; 10 bases match TRBD1. The CDR3 extends over 17 amino acids. The trim removed 3 bases at V and 7 bases at J, leaving 15 bases unmatched. Germline loops: CDR1 KGHSH, CDR2 LQKENI. As DNA, the CDR3 is TGTGCCAGCTCACCTCTGGGCCCCGGGACAGGGGAGGAGGAGCAGTACTTC. It specifies CASSPLGPGTGEEEQYF.

The CDR3 sequence: CASSLALGSGTSYNEQFF. CDR3 coding DNA: TGTGCCAGCAGCTTAGCGCTCGGTAGCGGGACCAGCTACAATGAGCAGTTCTTC. This chain uses TRBV7-2 with TRBJ2-1, with 8 positions matching TRBD2. The CDR3 spans 18 residues. Germline V lookup: CDR1 SGHTA, CDR2 FQGNSA. Trimming took 0 bases from V and 3 from J; bases not matched to a gene: 10. Variable domain in full (rest from reference TRBV7-2 and TRBJ2-1): GAGVSQSPSNKVTEKGKDVELRCDPISGHTALYWYRQSLGQGLEFLIYFQGNSAPDKSGLPSDRFSAERTGGSVSTLTIQRTQQEDSAVYLCASSLALGSGTSYNEQFFGPGTRLTVL.

This chain connects TRBV30 to TRBJ2-5, with D perhaps matching TRBD1 (6 bases). The germline CDR1 and CDR2 sequences are GTSNPN and SVGIG (reference sequence). Trimming left V 2 bases short and J 5 bases short, with 12 bases between. This CDR3 spans 13 amino acids. The CDR3 region has the DNA TGTGCCTGGAGTCCAAGTAGGGGGGAGACCCAGTACTTC. Its protein is CAWSPSRGETQYF.

V gene TRBV5-4 combines with J gene TRBJ2-1; D gene uncertain. Germline V gene sequence: CDR1 SGHNT, CDR2 YYREEE (reference sequence). CDR3 length: 12 residues. The V end lost 1 base, the J end lost 6 bases, and 5 bases lay between the germline ends. In DNA form, the CDR3 reads TGTGCCAGCAGCTTGCCCCTCAATGAGCAGTTCTTC. This encodes CASSLPLNEQFF.

The V gene is TRBV7-2, the J gene TRBJ1-6; unclear D gene. Germline V gene data show CDR1 as SGHTA and CDR2 as FQGNSA. This CDR3 comprises 12 residues. V shed 0 bases and J shed 8 bases, with 2 bases lying between them. The CDR3 DNA sequence: TGTGCCAGCAGCTTAGCGCATTCACCCCTCCACTTT. Translating it yields CASSLAHSPLHF.

V gene TRBV27 combines with J gene TRBJ1-1, with D hard to call. Looked up from germline, CDR1 is MNHEY and CDR2 is SMNVEV (reference sequence). This CDR3 is built from 15 residues. Deletions cut 4 bases from V and 4 bases from J, with 16 bases between. The CDR3 sequence: CASSSPRRRPTEAFF. CDR3 nucleotide sequence: TGTGCCAGCAGTTCCCCGAGACGCCGGCCCACTGAAGCTTTCTTT.

The chain couples TRBV7-9 to TRBJ2-7; D is unclear. CDR1 is SEHNR and CDR2 is FQNEAQ in the germline V gene (reference sequence). The CDR3 spans 14 residues. Trimming left V 2 bases short and J 8 bases short, with 16 bases between. The CDR3 bases are TGTGCCAGCAGCTTAACATCCCATTACGATCAGCAGTACTTC. Protein sequence: CASSLTSHYDQQYF.

The rearrangement joins TRBV28 to TRBJ2-7; 7 bases agree with TRBD1. Trimming cost V 6 bases and J 2 bases; bases outside gene matches: 10. Germline V gene lookup returns CDR1 MDHEN and CDR2 SYDVKM. This CDR3 is 15 amino acids long. The CDR3 protein is CASRPTGARTYEQYF. As DNA, the CDR3 is TGTGCCAGCAGACCCACAGGGGCCAGGACCTACGAGCAGTACTTC.

V usage is TRBV11-2 and J usage is TRBJ1-1; no firm D call. Trimming stripped 3 bases from V and 0 bases from J, with 8 bases between. CDR3 length equals 14 residues. Germline V CDR1 and CDR2: SGHAT, FQNNGV. The chain's CDR3 is CASSFGVLNTEAFF. The CDR3 nucleotides read TGTGCCAGCAGCTTTGGTGTCTTGAACACTGAAGCTTTCTTT.

This chain's CDR3 is CASSRQGRTEAFF. The CDR3 coding sequence is TGCGCCAGCAGTAGACAGGGAAGAACTGAAGCTTTCTTT. The chain employs TRBV10-1 and TRBJ1-1; 7 positions agree with TRBD1. The germline V gene encodes CDR1 WNHNN and CDR2 SYGVQD (reference sequence). The CDR3 spans 13 residues. V shed 5 bases, J shed 5 bases, and the junction held 5 bases outside the gene matches.

This chain links TRBV19 with TRBJ1-5; no clear D gene. V was clipped by 7 bases and J by 0 bases, with 10 bases between them. CDR3 length: 14 residues. Germline CDR1 reads LNHDA; CDR2 reads SQIVND (reference sequence). This CDR3 reads CASIVETSNQPQHF. As DNA, the CDR3 is TGTGCCAGTATAGTGGAAACTAGCAATCAGCCCCAGCATTTT. Filled out from reference TRBV19 and TRBJ1-5, the complete variable domain reads DGGITQSPKYLFRKEGQNVTLSCEQNLNHDAMYWYRQDPGQGLRLIYYSQIVNDFQKGDIAEGYSVSREKKESFPLTVTSAQKNPTAFYLCASIVETSNQPQHFGDGTRLSIL.

V is TRBV11-3 and J is TRBJ2-1; the match to TRBD2 covers 7 bases. The ends lost 6 bases at V and 6 bases at J; junction bases unmatched: 5. CDR3 size: 13 residues. Germline-derived CDR1 and CDR2 are SGHNT and YENEEA. CDR3 in amino acids: CASRPAGTNEQFF. In DNA, the CDR3 is TGTGCCAGCAGACCAGCGGGAACCAATGAGCAGTTCTTC.

The V call is TRBV11-3, the J call TRBJ2-3; 8 positions match TRBD2. CDR1 and CDR2 from the germline V gene are SGHNT and YENEEA. CDR3 length: 14 residues. The V segment lost 3 bases and the J segment 5 bases; nucleotides outside the gene matches: 4. This CDR3 is CASSLGLVGDTQYF. The CDR3 nucleotides are TGTGCCAGCAGCTTGGGACTAGTCGGAGATACGCAGTATTTT. Filled out from reference TRBV11-3 and TRBJ2-3, the complete variable domain reads EAGVVQSPRYKIIEKKQPVAFWCNPISGHNTLYWYLQNLGQGPELLIRYENEEAVDDSQLPKDRFSAERLKGVDSTLKIQPAELGDSAVYLCASSLGLVGDTQYFGPGTRLTVL.

The chain employs TRBV6-6 and TRBJ1-6; 7 bases line up with TRBD1. Germline CDR1 reads MNHNY; CDR2 reads SVGAGI (reference sequence). This CDR3 is 15 amino acids long. V lost 6 bases, J lost 9 bases, and 11 bases stayed unmatched. This CDR3 reads CASSFQTGNGSPLHF. The CDR3, as DNA: TGTGCCAGCAGCTTCCAGACAGGGAATGGTTCACCCCTCCACTTT.

Points on this clone: One junction end disagrees with the germline gene, perhaps due to a read error. The rearrangement uses TRBV7-3 and TRBJ2-1, with D possibly matching TRBD2 (5 bases). Germline V gene data show CDR1 as SGHTA and CDR2 as FQGTGA. CDR3 length equals 8 residues. The CDR3 reads CAIAGEIF. In DNA form, the CDR3 reads TGTGCCATCGCCGGGGAAATCTTC.

This chain joins TRBV7-2 and TRBJ2-2, with D tentatively TRBD1 or TRBD2 (5 bases each). The V gene lost 5 bases and the J gene lost 6 bases, with 13 bases spanning the gap. In germline, CDR1 is SGHTA, CDR2 FQGNSA. CDR3 length: 14 amino acids. CDR3 in DNA: TGTGCCAGCAGCCTCCGGGACCTTCCCGGGGAGCTGTTTTTT. Translating it yields CASSLRDLPGELFF.

The chain couples TRBV19 to TRBJ2-5, with TRBD2 identical over 14 bases. Germline-derived CDR1 and CDR2 are LNHDA and SQIVND (reference sequence). This CDR3 is built from 17 residues. Trimming removed 6 bases from V and 5 bases from J; junction bases left unmatched: 11. The CDR3 nucleotides are TGTGCCAGTAGCAACCCGGGACTAGCGGGAGTGTTGGAGACCCAGTACTTC. It codes for CASSNPGLAGVLETQYF.

The chain uses TRBV28 and TRBJ1-3; the D is unclear. The CDR3 totals 16 residues. Trimming pared 3 bases from V and 4 bases from J, leaving 16 bases between. The germline CDR1 and CDR2 sequences are MDHEN and SYDVKM. The CDR3 nucleotides read TGTGCCAGCAGTTTGTTCACACCGGGAACCGGAAACACCATATATTTT. Translated, it gives CASSLFTPGTGNTIYF.

This rearrangement joins TRBV28 to TRBJ2-5, with 7 bases identical to TRBD1. Germline V gene sequence: CDR1 MDHEN, CDR2 SYDVKM. The CDR3 is 14 amino acids. J was trimmed by 1 base and V by 4 bases; bases with no gene match: 3. In nucleotides, the CDR3 is TGTGCCAGCAGTTCAACAGGGGCCCAAGAGACCCAGTACTTC. It is translated as CASSSTGAQETQYF.

This chain uses TRBV18 with TRBJ2-5, with 12 nucleotides matching TRBD2. The last part of the DNA fits TRBJ2-7 better; the J call may be wrong. The length of the CDR3 is 18 residues. Germline V gene data show CDR1 as KGHSH and CDR2 as LQKENI. The CDR3 DNA reads as TGTGCCAGCTCACCACCCTCATTGACTAGCGGGGGTTTTTACGAGCAGTACTTC. This translates into CASSPPSLTSGGFYEQYF.

The rearrangement uses TRBV5-1 and TRBJ2-7, with D unclear. This CDR3 is built from 13 residues. V lost 4 bases, J lost 7 bases, and 15 bases lay in between. Germline V gene lookup returns CDR1 SGHRS and CDR2 YFSETQ. CDR3 amino acids: CASSLDPSGEQYF. The DNA of the CDR3 is TGCGCCAGCAGCCTGGACCCCTCTGGGGAGCAGTACTTC.